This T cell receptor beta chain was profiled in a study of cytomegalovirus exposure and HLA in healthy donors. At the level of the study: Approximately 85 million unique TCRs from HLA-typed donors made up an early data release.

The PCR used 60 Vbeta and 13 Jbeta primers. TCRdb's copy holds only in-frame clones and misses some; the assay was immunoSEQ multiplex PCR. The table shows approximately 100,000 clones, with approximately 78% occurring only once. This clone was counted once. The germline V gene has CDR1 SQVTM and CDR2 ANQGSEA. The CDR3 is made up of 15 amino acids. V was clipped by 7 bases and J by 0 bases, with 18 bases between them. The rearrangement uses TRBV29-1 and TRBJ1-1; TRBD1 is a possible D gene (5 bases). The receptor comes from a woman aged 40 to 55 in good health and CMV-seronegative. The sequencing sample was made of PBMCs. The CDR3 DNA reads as TGCAGCGCCCTGGGGCAGGGCCCCTTGAACACTGAAGCTTTCTTT. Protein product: CSALGQGPLNTEAFF.